The rows below give T cell receptor beta chains drawn from one sample of a study of vaccination effects on CD4 cells after COVID-19. The repertoire was sequenced with immunoSEQ multiplex PCR; TCRdb's copy has only in-frame clones and lacks some. Of some 40,000 clones in the sample, more than 65% are singletons; the top ten hold approximately 3.8%. No antigens are known for them. The starting material was CD4+ T cells from PBMCs cultured without peptide, obtained after COVID-19 vaccination. Every receptor here comes from a human donor who had a prior SARS-CoV-2 infection. CDR3s include the opening cysteine and the closing phenylalanine or tryptophan. A D gene is named only where the DNA matches it firmly. Clone size is not always given. Where it is, it says once, few, many or a class for expanded clones.

>.|TRBV29-1|TRBJ1-1|.
TGCAGCGTTCGGGGCGGCACTGAAGCTTTCTTT
CSVRGGTEAFF
>TRBD1|TRBV3-1/TRBV3-2|TRBJ2-1|.
TGTGCCAGCAGCCAGGCTACAGGGGCGGGGCAGTTCTTC
CASSQATGAGQFF
>TRBD1|TRBV30|TRBJ2-7|.
TGTGCCTGGAACCACTGGACAGGCCGAACGGTCTACGAGCAGTACTTC
CAWNHWTGRTVYEQYF
>.|TRBV24-1|TRBJ2-1|few
TGTGCCACCAGTGATTACCCCTACAATGAGCAGTTCTTC
CATSDYPYNEQFF
>TRBD1|TRBV18|TRBJ1-2|.
TGTGCCAGCTCACCGGGTACGGGACAGGGACGGGATGGCTACACCTTC
CASSPGTGQGRDGYTF
>TRBD2|TRBV7-2|TRBJ2-3|.
TGTGCCAGCAGCTTATACGGGAGGACGGCAGATACGCAGTATTTT
CASSLYGRTADTQYF
>.|TRBV6-5|TRBJ1-1|.
TGTGCCAGCAGCTACTCGATTAGGCAAAACACTGAAGCTTTCTTT
CASSYSIRQNTEAFF
>.|TRBV11-3|TRBJ2-7|few
TGTGCCAGCAGCTTGATTCGGGCCTCCGGGGAGCAGTACTTC
CASSLIRASGEQYF
>.|TRBV29-1|TRBJ1-1|few
TGCAGCGTTGAAGGTTTGAAGTGGGGGCGTACTGAAGCTTTCTTT
CSVEGLKWGRTEAFF
>.|TRBV6-2/TRBV6-3|TRBJ1-5|.
TGTGCCAGCAGTTACGGCGACAGGAGAAGTCAGCCCCAGCATTTT
CASSYGDRRSQPQHF
>.|TRBV12-5|TRBJ1-3|once
TGTGCTAGTGGACCGGGTCTGGGTTTTGTAAACACCATATATTTT
CASGPGLGFVNTIYF
>TRBD2|TRBV9|TRBJ2-1|once
TGTGCCAGCAGCGAGGTAGCGGGGACCCTTTACAATGAGCAGTTCTTC
CASSEVAGTLYNEQFF
>.|TRBV7-9|TRBJ2-1|.
TGTGCCAGCAGCTTCGCCGGGACGGTTAATGAGCAGTTCTTC
CASSFAGTVNEQFF
>.|TRBV5-1|TRBJ2-7|.
TGCGCCAGCAGCTTGCGACAGGAGGACCACGAGCAGTACTTC
CASSLRQEDHEQYF
>.|TRBV18|TRBJ2-7|few
TGTGCCAGCGGCGGGTCGCGCGAGCAGTACTTC
CASGGSREQYF
>.|TRBV20-1|TRBJ2-7|.
TGCAGTGCTAGTAGGACGCGAAACACCTACGAGCAGTACTTC
CSASRTRNTYEQYF
>TRBD1|TRBV18|TRBJ1-1|.
TGTGCCAGCTCACCAATAAGGGGGCTTGACACTGAAGCTTTCTTT
CASSPIRGLDTEAFF
>TRBD2|TRBV11-3|TRBJ2-7|once
TGTGCCAGCAGCTTAGGGAGGTCTAGCGGCGGGCAGTACTTC
CASSLGRSSGGQYF
>TRBD1|TRBV6-6|TRBJ2-4|.
TGTGCCAGCAGTTACACAGGGGGGCCCAAAAACATTCAGTACTTC
CASSYTGGPKNIQYF
>TRBD1|TRBV18|TRBJ2-6|medium-sized
TGTGCCAGCTCAAGACAGGGTTCAGGGGCCAACGTCCTGACTTTC
CASSRQGSGANVLTF
>TRBD1|TRBV2|TRBJ1-2|.
TGTGCCAGCAGTGAGGAGACAGGGGGCAGTCTTGGCTACACCTTC
CASSEETGGSLGYTF
>.|TRBV2|TRBJ2-2|few
TGTGCCAGCTTGAAGGCCCCAGGGTTGGGCGGGGAGCTGTTTTTT
CASLKAPGLGGELFF
>.|TRBV5-4|TRBJ2-7|few
TGTGCCAGCAGCTTGGCCGGGGGGCTTAGGTACGAGCAGTACTTC
CASSLAGGLRYEQYF
>TRBD1|TRBV25-1|TRBJ1-2|few
TGTGCCAGCAGTGACCCCCGACAGGGGGCAAACTATGGCTACACCTTC
CASSDPRQGANYGYTF
>TRBD1|TRBV19|TRBJ1-6|.
TGTGCCAGTAGTGGCGTCGGTCGGGACAGGGTTATTTCACCCCTCCACTTT
CASSGVGRDRVISPLHF
>TRBD1|TRBV11-3|TRBJ1-2|once
TGTGCCAGCAGCCGACAGGGAGGAGGCTACACCTTC
CASSRQGGGYTF
>.|TRBV5-1|TRBJ1-6|.
TGCGCCAGCAGCCGCCCAGGCCAGGGTTCACCCCTCCACTTT
CASSRPGQGSPLHF
>TRBD2|TRBV7-3|TRBJ2-2|once
TGTGCCAGCAGCTTAAGCCTAGCGGGGACCGGGGAGCTGTTTTTT
CASSLSLAGTGELFF
>.|TRBV5-5|TRBJ2-7|once
TGTGCCAGCAGCTTGGCAGGGATAGGGCACGAGCAGTACTTC
CASSLAGIGHEQYF
>.|TRBV6-5|TRBJ2-5|.
TGTGCCAGCAGTTACCCGGGCCAGACCCAGTACTTC
CASSYPGQTQYF
>.|TRBV4-1|TRBJ1-5|.
TGCGCCAGCAGCCAAGATATCCAGGACTGGGGACCCTATCAGCCCCAGCATTTT
CASSQDIQDWGPYQPQHF
>.|TRBV7-2|TRBJ2-5|.
TGTGCCAGCAGCCGCGGGGTGCAAGAGACCCAGTACTTC
CASSRGVQETQYF
>TRBD2|TRBV13|TRBJ2-3|.
TGTGCCAGCAGCCAGAGACTAGCGGGCTACACAGATACGCAGTATTTT
CASSQRLAGYTDTQYF
>.|TRBV7-3|TRBJ2-7|.
TGTGCCAGCAGCCCCCGGGCTAGCCAAACCTACGAGCAGTACTTC
CASSPRASQTYEQYF
>.|TRBV28|TRBJ1-6|.
TGTGCCAGCAGAGAAGTTATGAATTCACCCCTCCACTTT
CASREVMNSPLHF
>.|TRBV5-1|TRBJ2-1|.
TGCGCCAACAGCTTGACAGGGGACTACCGAAGCTCCTACAATGAGCAGTTCTTC
CANSLTGDYRSSYNEQFF